Below, 12 T cell receptor beta chains from the same sample are listed, as sequenced in a study of blood T cell repertoires in COVID-19. TCRdb's copy holds only in-frame clones and misses some; the assay was immunoSEQ multiplex PCR. The top ten hold 1.5% to 1.7% of the sample, which has about 410,000 clones, about 91% seen once. Sequenced sample: peripheral blood. The receptor source for this set is a woman aged 40-49 years with COVID-19, enrolled during active disease.

CDR3 bases: TGCGCCAGCAGCTTAAACAGCGGGGTCAACAATGAGCAGTTCTTC. Its protein product is CASSLNSGVNNEQFF. The chain is built from TRBV5-1 and TRBJ2-1; the match to TRBD2 covers 7 bases. J gave up 5 bases and V 2 bases, and 7 bases lay outside the gene matches. This CDR3 has 15 amino acids. Germline V gene sequence: CDR1 SGHRS, CDR2 YFSETQ.

V is TRBV7-2 and J is TRBJ2-1; 8 bases match TRBD2. The J segment lost 14 bases and the V segment lost 7 bases, leaving 10 bases of the junction unmatched. The CDR3 is 12 amino acids. The germline V gene encodes CDR1 SGHTA and CDR2 FQGNSA. CDR3 protein: CASKGLEVIKFF. CDR3 in DNA: TGTGCCAGCAAGGGACTAGAGGTAATTAAGTTCTTC.

The chain has TRBV7-2 and TRBJ1-2; TRBD1 is a possible D gene (5 bases). V lost 5 bases, J lost 4 bases, and 17 bases lay in between. In germline, CDR1 is SGHTA, CDR2 FQGNSA. The CDR3 runs to 15 residues. The DNA for the CDR3 is TGTGCCAGCAGCATGGACGGACAAGCGCTCTATGGCTACACCTTC. Residues: CASSMDGQALYGYTF. Supplemented by reference TRBV7-2 and TRBJ1-2, the full variable domain reads GAGVSQSPSNKVTEKGKDVELRCDPISGHTALYWYRQSLGQGLEFLIYFQGNSAPDKSGLPSDRFSAERTGGSVSTLTIQRTQQEDSAVYLCASSMDGQALYGYTFGSGTRLTVV.

This clone was seen at least ten times. The chain is built from TRBV19 and TRBJ1-5; TRBD1 is a possible D gene (5 bases). The CDR3 totals 12 residues. Trimming left V 11 bases short and J 6 bases short, with 14 bases between. The germline V gene encodes CDR1 LNHDA and CDR2 SQIVND (reference sequence). CDR3 sequence reads: CAGGGGGQPQHF. The CDR3 nucleotides are TGTGCCGGCGGTGGGGGGGGTCAGCCCCAGCATTTT.

The chain links TRBV27 to TRBJ2-6, with no clear D. Looked up from germline, CDR1 is MNHEY and CDR2 is SMNVEV (reference sequence). The V gene lost 1 base and the J gene lost 1 base, with 14 bases spanning the gap. The CDR3 is 18 amino acids. The CDR3 nucleotides are TGTGCCAGCAGTTTATACCCCCCGGGTGGATCTGGGGCCAACGTCCTGACTTTC. Translated, it gives CASSLYPPGGSGANVLTF.

This clone has a single count. This chain links TRBV2 with TRBJ2-1; 8 nucleotides match TRBD2. The germline V gene has CDR1 SNHLY and CDR2 FYNNEI. This CDR3 contains 15 residues. Germline trimming cut 6 bases from V and 5 bases from J; bases unmatched to any gene: 9. The CDR3, as DNA: TGTGCCAGCAGCGACCCGGGACTAGTGAACAATGAGCAGTTCTTC. It specifies CASSDPGLVNNEQFF. Together with reference TRBV2 and TRBJ2-1, the CDR3 gives the full variable domain: EPEVTQTPSHQVTQMGQEVILRCVPISNHLYFYWYRQILGQKVEFLVSFYNNEISEKSEIFDDQFSVERPDGSNFTLKIRSTKLEDSAMYFCASSDPGLVNNEQFFGPGTRLTVL.

Comment on this clone: The same CDR3 arises from other DNA sequences in this sample as well. The chain links TRBV5-1 to TRBJ1-6; 9 bases are a match to TRBD1. The length of the CDR3 is 14 residues. V shed 4 bases, J shed 6 bases, and the junction held 2 bases outside the gene matches. The germline V gene encodes CDR1 SGHRS and CDR2 YFSETQ. CDR3 region: CASSQGQGNSPLHF. CDR3 nucleotide sequence: TGCGCCAGCAGCCAGGGACAGGGTAATTCACCCCTCCACTTT.

CDR3 loop: CASSIDLEVAGYYNEQFF. The CDR3 coding sequence is TGTGCCAGTAGTATAGATCTAGAGGTAGCGGGTTACTACAATGAGCAGTTCTTC. The chain combines TRBV19 with TRBJ2-1; 7 positions match TRBD2. The V and J ends lost 0 bases and 3 bases, in that order; junction bases with no gene match: 11. Germline CDR1 and CDR2: LNHDA and SQIVND (reference sequence). The CDR3 extends over 18 amino acids.

This chain's CDR3 is CAWGAVNTEAFF. DNA for the CDR3: TGTGCCTGGGGGGCCGTAAACACTGAAGCTTTCTTT. The J gene is TRBJ1-1, the V gene TRBV30; a weak D match, TRBD1 (5 bases). Trimming pared 5 bases from V and 2 bases from J, leaving 9 bases between. CDR3 length: 12 residues. Germline lookup yields CDR1 GTSNPN and CDR2 SVGIG (reference sequence).

This chain uses TRBV27 with TRBJ1-5, with 8 bases aligning to TRBD1. The CDR3 runs 15 residues. Germline trimming cut 6 bases from V and 0 bases from J; bases unmatched to any gene: 4. Germline CDR1 reads MNHEY; CDR2 reads SMNVEV (reference sequence). This chain's CDR3 is CASSRQGYSNQPQHF. In DNA form, the CDR3 reads TGTGCCAGCAGCCGACAGGGGTATAGCAATCAGCCCCAGCATTTT.

This chain uses TRBV7-2 with TRBJ2-7; maybe TRBD2 (5 bases). V was shortened by 2 bases and J by 0 bases, with 11 bases between the two germline ends. The V gene's germline CDR1 is SGHTA and CDR2 FQGNSA. CDR3 length: 15 amino acids. In DNA form, the CDR3 reads TGTGCCAGCAGCTTACCATCGGGGTTCTCCTACGAGCAGTACTTC. Its protein product is CASSLPSGFSYEQYF.

The rearrangement links TRBV10-3 to TRBJ2-7; 7 nucleotides agree with TRBD1. In germline, CDR1 is ENHRY, CDR2 SYGVKD. The J segment lost 4 bases and the V segment lost 6 bases, leaving 15 bases of the junction unmatched. The CDR3 is 16 residues long. The CDR3 DNA follows: TGTGCCATCAGGGGACAGATTCTAGCCACGAGGTACGAGCAGTACTTC. It translates to CAIRGQILATRYEQYF.